This T cell receptor (beta chain) emerged from a study of blood T cell repertoires in COVID-19. Germline V gene data show CDR1 as MDHEN and CDR2 as SYDVKM. The junction had 8 bases not matched to a gene; V was cut back by 3 bases and J by 1 base. The CDR3 length is 17 residues. Profiling relied on immunoSEQ multiplex PCR, and the TCRdb table lists in-frame clones only, not all of them. The repertoire holds 250,000 to 350,000 clones, with roughly 87% as singletons. The study recruited people aged roughly 18 to 89 years across some 23 US areas. This clonotype originated in a woman between 18 and 30 years old who had recovered from COVID-19. J is TRBJ1-5 and V is TRBV28; the match to TRBD1 covers 8 bases. The sample taken for sequencing was PBMCs or T cells enriched from blood (not recorded which). Here the CDR3 reads CASSFISGQESNQPQHF. DNA for the CDR3: TGTGCCAGCAGTTTTATATCGGGACAGGAGAGCAATCAGCCCCAGCATTTT.